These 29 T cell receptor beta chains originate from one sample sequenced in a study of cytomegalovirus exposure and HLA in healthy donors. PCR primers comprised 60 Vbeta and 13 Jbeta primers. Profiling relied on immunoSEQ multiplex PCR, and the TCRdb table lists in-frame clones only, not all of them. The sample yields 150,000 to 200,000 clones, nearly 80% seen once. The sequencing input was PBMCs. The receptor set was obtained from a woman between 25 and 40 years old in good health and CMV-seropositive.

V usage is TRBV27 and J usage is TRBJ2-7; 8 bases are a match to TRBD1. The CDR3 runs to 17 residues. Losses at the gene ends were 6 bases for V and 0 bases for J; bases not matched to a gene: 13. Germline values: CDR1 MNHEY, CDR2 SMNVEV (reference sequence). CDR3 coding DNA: TGTGCCAGCAGCCTCAAGGTCGGGGACAGGAGCTCCTACGAGCAGTACTTC. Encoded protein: CASSLKVGDRSSYEQYF.

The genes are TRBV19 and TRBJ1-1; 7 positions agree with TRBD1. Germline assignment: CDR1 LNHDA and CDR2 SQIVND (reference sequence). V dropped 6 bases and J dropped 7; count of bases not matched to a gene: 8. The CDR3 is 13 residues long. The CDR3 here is CASSPDRVVEAFF. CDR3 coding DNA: TGTGCCAGTAGCCCAGACAGGGTCGTTGAAGCTTTCTTT.

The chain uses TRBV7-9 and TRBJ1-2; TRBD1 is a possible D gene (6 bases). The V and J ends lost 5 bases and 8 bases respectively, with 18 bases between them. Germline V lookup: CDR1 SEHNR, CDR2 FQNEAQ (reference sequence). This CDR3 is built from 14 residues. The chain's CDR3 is CASSPDGGAWGYTF. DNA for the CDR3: TGTGCCAGCAGCCCCGATGGGGGGGCTTGGGGCTACACCTTC.

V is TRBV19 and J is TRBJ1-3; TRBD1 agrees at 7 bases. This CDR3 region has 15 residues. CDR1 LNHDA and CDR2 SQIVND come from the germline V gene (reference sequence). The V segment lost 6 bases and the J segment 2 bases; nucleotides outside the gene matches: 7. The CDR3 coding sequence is TGTGCCAGTAGACCCACAGGGGAGGCTGGAAACACCATATATTTT. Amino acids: CASRPTGEAGNTIYF.

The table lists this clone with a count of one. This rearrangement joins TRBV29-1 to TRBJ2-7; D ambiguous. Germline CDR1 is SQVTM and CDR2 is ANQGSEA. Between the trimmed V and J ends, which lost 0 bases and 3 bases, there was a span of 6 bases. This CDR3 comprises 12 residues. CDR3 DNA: TGCAGCGTTGAAGATGGCAGCTACGAGCAGTACTTC. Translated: CSVEDGSYEQYF.

DNA for the CDR3: TGTGCCAGCAGCTTAGTGGCAACTCGGGGGGGCGAGCAGTTCTTC. Translating gives CASSLVATRGGEQFF. This sequence joins TRBV7-2 and TRBJ2-1, with TRBD2 matching over 8 bases. The J segment lost 10 bases and the V segment lost 1 base, leaving 9 bases of the junction unmatched. This CDR3 spans 15 amino acids. Germline lookup yields CDR1 SGHTA and CDR2 FQGNSA.

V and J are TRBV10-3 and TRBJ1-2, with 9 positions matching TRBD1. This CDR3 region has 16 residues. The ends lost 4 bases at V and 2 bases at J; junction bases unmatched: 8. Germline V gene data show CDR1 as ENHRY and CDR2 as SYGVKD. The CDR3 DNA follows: TGTGCCATCAGTGGTTCCACAGGGGGCGGGAACTATGGCTACACCTTC. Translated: CAISGSTGGGNYGYTF.

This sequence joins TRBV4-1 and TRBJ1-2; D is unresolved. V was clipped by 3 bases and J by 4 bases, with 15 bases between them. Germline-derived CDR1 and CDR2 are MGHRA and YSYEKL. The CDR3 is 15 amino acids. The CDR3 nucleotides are TGCGCCAGCAGCCAGGCTAAAGGGAGCTTCTATGGCTACACCTTC. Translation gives CASSQAKGSFYGYTF.

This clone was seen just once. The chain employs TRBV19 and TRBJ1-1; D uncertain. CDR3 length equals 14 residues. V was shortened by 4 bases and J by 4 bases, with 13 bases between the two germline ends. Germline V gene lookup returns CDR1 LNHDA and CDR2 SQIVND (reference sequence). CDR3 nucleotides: TGTGCCAGTAGTAGGTCTCTAGGGAGCACTGAAGCTTTCTTT. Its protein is CASSRSLGSTEAFF.

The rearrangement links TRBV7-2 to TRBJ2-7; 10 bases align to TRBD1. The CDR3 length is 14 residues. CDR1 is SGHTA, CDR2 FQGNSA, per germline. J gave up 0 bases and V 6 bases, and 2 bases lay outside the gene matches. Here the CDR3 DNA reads TGTGCCAGCAGACGACAGGGGGCCTCCTACGAGCAGTACTTC. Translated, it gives CASRRQGASYEQYF.

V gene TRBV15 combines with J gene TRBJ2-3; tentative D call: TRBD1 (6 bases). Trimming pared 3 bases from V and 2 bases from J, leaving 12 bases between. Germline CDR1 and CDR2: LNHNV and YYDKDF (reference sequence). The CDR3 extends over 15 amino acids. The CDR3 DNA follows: TGTGCCACCAGCAGGACAGGTTTGGACACAGATACGCAGTATTTT. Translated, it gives CATSRTGLDTDTQYF.

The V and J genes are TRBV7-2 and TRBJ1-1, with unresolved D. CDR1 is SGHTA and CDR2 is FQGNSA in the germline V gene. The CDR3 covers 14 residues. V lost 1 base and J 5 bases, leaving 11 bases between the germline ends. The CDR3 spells CASSLVTGQTEAFF. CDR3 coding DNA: TGTGCCAGCAGCTTAGTAACGGGTCAGACTGAAGCTTTCTTT.

This chain's CDR3 is CARGTGLYEQYF. For the CDR3, the DNA is TGTGCCAGGGGGACAGGGCTCTACGAGCAGTACTTC. The chain carries TRBV2 and TRBJ2-7, with 9 nucleotides matching TRBD1. The CDR3 sequence is 12 residues long. Germline CDR1 is SNHLY and CDR2 is FYNNEI. V trimming: 9 bases; J trimming: 3 bases; junction bases outside the gene matches: 3. Filled out from reference TRBV2 and TRBJ2-7, the complete variable domain reads EPEVTQTPSHQVTQMGQEVILRCVPISNHLYFYWYRQILGQKVEFLVSFYNNEISEKSEIFDDQFSVERPDGSNFTLKIRSTKLEDSAMYFCARGTGLYEQYFGPGTRLTVT.

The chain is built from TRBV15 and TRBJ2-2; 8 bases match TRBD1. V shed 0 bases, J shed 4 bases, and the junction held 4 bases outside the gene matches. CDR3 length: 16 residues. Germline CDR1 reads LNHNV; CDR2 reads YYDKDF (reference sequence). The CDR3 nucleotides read TGTGCCACCAGCAGAGATGGGACAGGAATCACCGGGGAGCTGTTTTTT. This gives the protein CATSRDGTGITGELFF.

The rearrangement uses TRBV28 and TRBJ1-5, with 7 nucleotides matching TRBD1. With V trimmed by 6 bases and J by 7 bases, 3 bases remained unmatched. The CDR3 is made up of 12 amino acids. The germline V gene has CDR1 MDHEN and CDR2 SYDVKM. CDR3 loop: CASSPQGQPQHF. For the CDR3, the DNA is TGTGCCAGCAGCCCACAGGGGCAGCCCCAGCATTTT.

The CDR3 region is CASSAQRTSDEQFF. The CDR3 coding sequence is TGTGCCAGCAGCGCCCAAAGGACTAGCGATGAGCAGTTCTTC. This chain joins TRBV7-6 and TRBJ2-1, with TRBD2 matching over 9 bases. In germline, CDR1 is SGHVS, CDR2 FNYEAQ. The CDR3 consists of 14 residues. The V segment lost 5 bases and the J segment 8 bases; nucleotides outside the gene matches: 7.

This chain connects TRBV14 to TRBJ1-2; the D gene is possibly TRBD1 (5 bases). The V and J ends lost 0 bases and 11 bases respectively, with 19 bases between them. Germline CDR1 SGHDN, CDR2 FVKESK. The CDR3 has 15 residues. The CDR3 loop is CASSQDLPGLGGYTF. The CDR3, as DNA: TGTGCCAGCAGCCAAGATCTACCGGGACTTGGGGGGTACACCTTC.

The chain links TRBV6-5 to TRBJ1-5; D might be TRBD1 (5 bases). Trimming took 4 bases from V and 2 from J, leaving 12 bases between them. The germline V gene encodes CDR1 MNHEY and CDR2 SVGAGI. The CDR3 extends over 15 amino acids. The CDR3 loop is CASSSRRGGNQPQHF. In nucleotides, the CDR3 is TGTGCCAGCAGTTCAAGGAGGGGCGGCAATCAGCCCCAGCATTTT.

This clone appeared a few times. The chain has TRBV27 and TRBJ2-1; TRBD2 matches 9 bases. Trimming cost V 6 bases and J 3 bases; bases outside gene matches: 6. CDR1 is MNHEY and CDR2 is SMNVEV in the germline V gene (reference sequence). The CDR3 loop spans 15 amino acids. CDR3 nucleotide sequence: TGTGCCAGCAGGGTAGCGGGAGTTAACTACAATGAGCAGTTCTTC. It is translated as CASRVAGVNYNEQFF.

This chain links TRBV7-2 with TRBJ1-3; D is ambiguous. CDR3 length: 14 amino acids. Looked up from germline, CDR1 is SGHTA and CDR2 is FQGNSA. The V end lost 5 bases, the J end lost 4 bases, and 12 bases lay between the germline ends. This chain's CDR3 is CASSPRPGGNTIYF. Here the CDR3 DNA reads TGTGCCAGCAGCCCTAGACCCGGAGGAAACACCATATATTTT.

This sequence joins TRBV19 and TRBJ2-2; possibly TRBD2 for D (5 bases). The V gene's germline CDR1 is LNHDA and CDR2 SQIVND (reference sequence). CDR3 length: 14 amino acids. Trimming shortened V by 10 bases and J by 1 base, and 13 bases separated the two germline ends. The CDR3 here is CATTRGKNTGELFF. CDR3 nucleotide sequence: TGTGCCACAACCCGGGGAAAGAACACCGGGGAGCTGTTTTTT.

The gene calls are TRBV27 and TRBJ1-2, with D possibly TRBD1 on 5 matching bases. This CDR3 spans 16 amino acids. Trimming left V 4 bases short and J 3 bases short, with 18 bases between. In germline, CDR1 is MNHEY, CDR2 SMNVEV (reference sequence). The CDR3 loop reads CASSSRDSPSHYGYTF. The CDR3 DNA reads TGTGCCAGCAGTTCGAGAGACAGTCCGTCCCACTATGGCTACACCTTC.

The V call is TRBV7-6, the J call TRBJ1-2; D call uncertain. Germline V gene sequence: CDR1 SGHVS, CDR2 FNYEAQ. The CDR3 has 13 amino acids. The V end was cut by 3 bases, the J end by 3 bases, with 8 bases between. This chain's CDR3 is CASSFMGDYGYTF. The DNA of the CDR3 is TGTGCCAGCAGCTTCATGGGCGACTATGGCTACACCTTC.

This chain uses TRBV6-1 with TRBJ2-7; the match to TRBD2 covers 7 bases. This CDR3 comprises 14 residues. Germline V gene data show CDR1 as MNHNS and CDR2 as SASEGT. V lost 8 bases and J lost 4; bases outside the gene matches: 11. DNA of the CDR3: TGTGCCAGCCGCCTCGACGGCGGGAGATACGAGCAGTACTTC. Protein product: CASRLDGGRYEQYF.

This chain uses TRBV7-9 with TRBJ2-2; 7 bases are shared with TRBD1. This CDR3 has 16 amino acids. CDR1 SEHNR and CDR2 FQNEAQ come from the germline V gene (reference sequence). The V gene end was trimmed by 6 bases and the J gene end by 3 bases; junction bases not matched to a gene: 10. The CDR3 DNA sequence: TGTGCCAGCAGGACAGGGCTGGGGGTGGACACCGGGGAGCTGTTTTTT. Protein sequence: CASRTGLGVDTGELFF.

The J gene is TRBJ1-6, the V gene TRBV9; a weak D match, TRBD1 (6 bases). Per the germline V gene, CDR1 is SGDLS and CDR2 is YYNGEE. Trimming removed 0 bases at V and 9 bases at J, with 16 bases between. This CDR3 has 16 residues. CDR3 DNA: TGTGCCAGCAGCGTAGATGGGGCAGGGGCAGCTTCACCCCTCCACTTT. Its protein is CASSVDGAGAASPLHF.

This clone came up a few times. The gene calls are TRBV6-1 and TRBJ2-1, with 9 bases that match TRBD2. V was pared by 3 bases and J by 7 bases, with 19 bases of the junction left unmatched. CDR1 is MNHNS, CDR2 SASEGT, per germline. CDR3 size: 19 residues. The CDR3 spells CASSDRLFGGRGGGNEQFF. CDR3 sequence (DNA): TGTGCCAGCAGTGACCGTCTTTTTGGGGGGCGGGGGGGCGGGAATGAGCAGTTCTTC.

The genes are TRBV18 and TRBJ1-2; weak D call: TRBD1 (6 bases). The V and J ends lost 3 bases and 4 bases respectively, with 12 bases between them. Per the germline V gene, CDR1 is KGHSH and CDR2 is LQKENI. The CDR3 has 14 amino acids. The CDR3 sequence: CASSPLTGPYGYTF. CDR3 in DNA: TGTGCCAGCTCACCGCTTACAGGGCCCTATGGCTACACCTTC.

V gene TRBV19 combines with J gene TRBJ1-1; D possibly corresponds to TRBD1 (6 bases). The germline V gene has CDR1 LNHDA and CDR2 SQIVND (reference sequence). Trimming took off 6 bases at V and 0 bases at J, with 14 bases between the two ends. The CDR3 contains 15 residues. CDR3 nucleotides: TGTGCCAGTAGGAACAGACAGGCGATGAACACTGAAGCTTTCTTT. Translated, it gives CASRNRQAMNTEAFF.